Listed below are T cell receptor beta chains from one sample, sequenced in a study of blood T cell repertoires in COVID-19. Clones were read by immunoSEQ multiplex PCR, and TCRdb kept only the in-frame ones, dropping some. The table has about 140,000 clones, just under 85% seen once; the top ten hold roughly 3.4%. Source material: PBMCs or T cells enriched from blood (not recorded which). The receptors here all came from a woman aged 50 to 65 with acute COVID-19. The CDR3 runs from the conserved cysteine through the conserved F or W. A D gene is named only where the DNA matches it firmly. Size is stated for part of the rows, as once, few or many counts, or as a class when the clone is expanded.

D: NA
size: NA
V: TRBV7-2
J: TRBJ1-6
DNA: TGTGCCAGCAGCCGTCAGGGGAATAATTCACCCCTCCACTTT
CDR3: CASSRQGNNSPLHF

D: NA
size: NA
V: TRBV3-1/TRBV3-2
J: TRBJ1-1
DNA: TGTGCCAGCAGCCAAAAGGACACATCCAGTGAAGCTTTCTTT
CDR3: CASSQKDTSSEAFF

D: TRBD1
size: NA
V: TRBV3-1/TRBV3-2
J: TRBJ2-5
DNA: TGTGCCAGCAGCCCGGGACAGGGGGCATGGGCCCAGTACTTC
CDR3: CASSPGQGAWAQYF

D: TRBD2
size: NA
V: TRBV20-1
J: TRBJ2-1
DNA: TGCAGTGCTAGTGAGTCTAGCGGGGGGAATGAGCAGTTCTTC
CDR3: CSASESSGGNEQFF

D: NA
size: few
V: TRBV9
J: TRBJ2-2
DNA: TGTGCCAGCAGACGGAGCGGAAACACCGGGGAGCTGTTTTTT
CDR3: CASRRSGNTGELFF

D: TRBD2
size: NA
V: TRBV5-6
J: TRBJ2-7
DNA: TGTGCCAGCAGCCGCTTCTTGGCGGGAGCTAAAAACGAGCAGTACTTC
CDR3: CASSRFLAGAKNEQYF

D: NA
size: once
V: TRBV27
J: TRBJ2-7
DNA: TGTGCCAGCAGTTCGGGGACTTTTTACGAGCAGTACTTC
CDR3: CASSSGTFYEQYF

D: NA
size: NA
V: TRBV4-1
J: TRBJ1-4
DNA: TGCGCCAGCAGCCAACTAGGGGGAACTAATGAAAAACTGTTTTTT
CDR3: CASSQLGGTNEKLFF

D: NA
size: NA
V: TRBV20-1
J: TRBJ2-3
DNA: TGCAGTGCTAGTCTCCCCGGGACAGATACGCAGTATTTT
CDR3: CSASLPGTDTQYF

D: TRBD1
size: NA
V: TRBV2
J: TRBJ1-2
DNA: TGTGCCAGCAGTGGGACAGGGGGCTACGGCTACACCTTC
CDR3: CASSGTGGYGYTF

D: NA
size: NA
V: TRBV5-1
J: TRBJ2-7
DNA: TGCGCCAGCAGCTCGGGTGGGGCTGGAAACGAGCAGTACTTC
CDR3: CASSSGGAGNEQYF

D: TRBD1
size: NA
V: TRBV9
J: TRBJ2-1
DNA: TGTGCCAGCAGCGAAACCCCCGGGACAGGGGGCATAGATGAGCAGTTCTTC
CDR3: CASSETPGTGGIDEQFF

D: NA
size: NA
V: TRBV18
J: TRBJ1-2
DNA: TGTGCCAGCTCACCACAGGCAGGGGCGAGTGGCTATGGCTACACCTTC
CDR3: CASSPQAGASGYGYTF

D: TRBD2
size: few
V: TRBV7-9
J: TRBJ2-1
DNA: TGTGCCAGCAGCCCACGGGGCGGGGGTTCCTACAATGAGCAGTTCTTC
CDR3: CASSPRGGGSYNEQFF

D: NA
size: NA
V: TRBV7-9
J: TRBJ1-5
DNA: TGTGCCAGCAGCTTAGGGGCAGGGAGGCTCACTCAGCCCCAGCATTTT
CDR3: CASSLGAGRLTQPQHF